The rows below give T cell receptor beta chains drawn from one sample of a study of T cells in localized non-small cell lung cancer. Clones were sequenced by immunoSEQ multiplex PCR, and TCRdb holds only the in-frame ones, with some missing. Of fewer than 40,000 clones in the sample, about nine tenths were seen once. Sample: peripheral blood, taken before any cancer treatment. These receptors came from a male donor at least 60 years old with stage III lung adenocarcinoma. The CDR3 runs from the conserved cysteine through the conserved F or W. A D gene is named only where the DNA matches it firmly. Not all rows give a size; the values are once, few, many and, for expanded clones, a class.

V: TRBV5-4; D: NA; J: TRBJ1-2; size: NA; DNA: TGTGCCAGCAGCTTGAAATTGGACAGACTTTATGGCTACACCTTC; CDR3: CASSLKLDRLYGYTF
V: TRBV5-1; D: NA; J: TRBJ1-1; size: NA; DNA: TGCGCCAGCAGCTTGGAAGTAGTCGCTGAAGCTTTCTTT; CDR3: CASSLEVVAEAFF
V: TRBV9; D: TRBD1; J: TRBJ1-2; size: few; DNA: TGTGCCAGCAGCGGAGACAGGGCCCGCGTTCATGGCTACACCTTC; CDR3: CASSGDRARVHGYTF
V: TRBV5-5; D: TRBD2; J: TRBJ2-7; size: NA; DNA: TGTGCCAGCAGCTTGACTAGCGGGTCTTTTGGGTCCTACGAGCAGTACTTC; CDR3: CASSLTSGSFGSYEQYF
V: TRBV7-8; D: NA; J: TRBJ2-7; size: NA; DNA: TGTGCCAGCAGCTCCGCAGGGCAGGGAAATGAGTACTTC; CDR3: CASSSAGQGNEYF
V: TRBV19; D: NA; J: TRBJ1-4; size: NA; DNA: TGTGCCAGTAGTCTCGGATTGGAAAAACTGTTTTTT; CDR3: CASSLGLEKLFF
V: TRBV30; D: NA; J: TRBJ1-3; size: NA; DNA: TGTGCCTGGAGTGCCCGAAGGAACACCATATATTTT; CDR3: CAWSARRNTIYF
V: TRBV7-2; D: NA; J: TRBJ1-5; size: NA; DNA: TGTGCCAGCAGCTCAGGAGCGCGACAGCCCCAGCATTTT; CDR3: CASSSGARQPQHF
V: TRBV5-1; D: TRBD1; J: TRBJ2-3; size: NA; DNA: TGCGCCAGCAACAAGGGACAGAGTCTTGCAGATACGCAGTATTTT; CDR3: CASNKGQSLADTQYF
V: TRBV30; D: TRBD1; J: TRBJ1-5; size: once; DNA: TGTGCCTGGAGCAACAGGGGTAATCAGCCCCAGCATTTT; CDR3: CAWSNRGNQPQHF
V: TRBV19; D: NA; J: TRBJ2-5; size: NA; DNA: TGTGCCAGTAGTAACAGGGAGTGGACCCAGTACTTC; CDR3: CASSNREWTQYF
V: TRBV9; D: TRBD1; J: TRBJ2-1; size: NA; DNA: TGTGCCAGCAGCCAGAGGACAGGGGTGAATGAGCAGTTCTTC; CDR3: CASSQRTGVNEQFF
V: TRBV29-1; D: NA; J: TRBJ2-5; size: NA; DNA: TGCAGCGTCCCCCCGGGGGCGGGTCAAGAGACCCAGTACTTC; CDR3: CSVPPGAGQETQYF
V: TRBV9; D: TRBD2; J: TRBJ2-4; size: NA; DNA: TGTGCCAGCAGCTCACTAGCGGGGGCGGCCAAAAACATTCAGTACTTC; CDR3: CASSSLAGAAKNIQYF
V: TRBV6-6; D: NA; J: TRBJ2-1; size: once; DNA: TGTGCCAGCAGACTCGATTTTTTCAGCTCCTACAATGAGCAGTTCTTC; CDR3: CASRLDFFSSYNEQFF
V: TRBV7-9; D: NA; J: TRBJ2-3; size: once; DNA: TGTGCCAGCAGACAAATGACGAGAGATACGCAGTATTTT; CDR3: CASRQMTRDTQYF
V: TRBV29-1; D: TRBD1; J: TRBJ1-2; size: NA; DNA: TGCAGCGTTGGTCTACAGGGGTCCGACGGCTACACCTTC; CDR3: CSVGLQGSDGYTF
V: TRBV27; D: NA; J: TRBJ1-1; size: NA; DNA: TGTGCCAGCAGCCCCCCGGGCACTGAAGCTTTCTTT; CDR3: CASSPPGTEAFF
V: TRBV5-4; D: NA; J: TRBJ2-7; size: NA; DNA: TGTGCCGGATCCGACAGCTACGAGCAGTACTTC; CDR3: CAGSDSYEQYF
V: TRBV19; D: NA; J: TRBJ1-6; size: few; DNA: TGTGCCTCGGCCAACCAGGATTCACCCCTCCACTTT; CDR3: CASANQDSPLHF
V: TRBV5-6; D: NA; J: TRBJ2-5; size: NA; DNA: TGTGCCAGCAGCTTGGGTGTGGGGGGGACCCAGTACTTC; CDR3: CASSLGVGGTQYF
V: TRBV2; D: TRBD2; J: TRBJ2-3; size: NA; DNA: TGTGCCAGCACCAGCGGGAAATATACAGATACGCAGTATTTT; CDR3: CASTSGKYTDTQYF
V: TRBV2; D: NA; J: TRBJ2-3; size: NA; DNA: TGTGCCACAAACGGTGGACCGAAGTATTTT; CDR3: CATNGGPKYF
V: TRBV7-2; D: TRBD1; J: TRBJ2-3; size: NA; DNA: TGTGCCAGCAGCCGGGACAGGGGGCGGACAGATACGCAGTATTTT; CDR3: CASSRDRGRTDTQYF
V: TRBV29-1; D: NA; J: TRBJ1-2; size: once; DNA: TGCAGCGTAGGAGGGAACTATGGCTACACCTTC; CDR3: CSVGGNYGYTF
V: TRBV6-1; D: NA; J: TRBJ1-1; size: NA; DNA: TGTGCCAGCAGTGAAGCGGAGTACACTGAAGCTTTCTTT; CDR3: CASSEAEYTEAFF
V: TRBV7-6; D: NA; J: TRBJ2-5; size: NA; DNA: TGTGCCAGCAGCTTAGCCGGGATGGGGGAAGAGACCCAGTACTTC; CDR3: CASSLAGMGEETQYF
V: TRBV30; D: TRBD2; J: TRBJ2-7; size: NA; DNA: TGTGCCTTGCTACCTAGCGGGAAATGGAACGAGCAGTACTTC; CDR3: CALLPSGKWNEQYF
V: TRBV19; D: TRBD1; J: TRBJ2-2; size: NA; DNA: TGTGCCAGTAGGACCGGGACAGGGATGTCCGGGGAGCTGTTTTTT; CDR3: CASRTGTGMSGELFF
V: TRBV5-1; D: NA; J: TRBJ2-5; size: NA; DNA: TGCGCCAGCAGCTTCCCCGGGAGCCAAGAGACCCAGTACTTC; CDR3: CASSFPGSQETQYF
V: TRBV5-1; D: TRBD2; J: TRBJ2-3; size: NA; DNA: TGCGCCAGCAGGACAGCGGGGGGCCTGGATACGCAGTATTTT; CDR3: CASRTAGGLDTQYF
V: TRBV9; D: NA; J: TRBJ2-5; size: NA; DNA: TGTGCCAGCAGCGCAACGAGACTAGACGGTGGCCAGTACTTC; CDR3: CASSATRLDGGQYF
V: TRBV12-2; D: NA; J: TRBJ2-7; size: NA; DNA: TGTGCAAGTCGCTTAGCGAGGGATGTCTTATCCTACGAGCAGTACTTC; CDR3: CASRLARDVLSYEQYF
V: TRBV30; D: TRBD1; J: TRBJ1-2; size: NA; DNA: TGTGCCTGGAGTGTCGGGACAGGCTCCCCCGCCTATGGCTACACCTTC; CDR3: CAWSVGTGSPAYGYTF
V: TRBV5-5; D: NA; J: TRBJ1-4; size: NA; DNA: TGTGCCAGCAGCTTTTCGGGACAAGTTAATGAAAAACTGTTTTTT; CDR3: CASSFSGQVNEKLFF
V: TRBV19; D: NA; J: TRBJ2-2; size: once; DNA: NA; CDR3: CASTSAGTNTGELFF
V: TRBV6-5; D: NA; J: TRBJ1-1; size: NA; DNA: TGTGCCAGCAGTTACTCAGGCGGACCCGTGAACACTGAAGCTTTCTTT; CDR3: CASSYSGGPVNTEAFF
V: TRBV29-1; D: NA; J: TRBJ1-1; size: NA; DNA: TGCAGCGTATCCAGTAGGATGAACACTGAAGCTTTCTTT; CDR3: CSVSSRMNTEAFF
V: TRBV11-3; D: TRBD2; J: TRBJ2-1; size: once; DNA: TGTGCCAGCAGCCCGCGGACTAGCGGGGGGAGGAAGCAGTTCTTC; CDR3: CASSPRTSGGRKQFF
V: TRBV6-1; D: TRBD1; J: TRBJ2-7; size: NA; DNA: TGTGCCAGCCGAGAGGGGGCAGGGGTGTACGAGCAGTACTTC; CDR3: CASREGAGVYEQYF